This record covers a single T cell receptor beta chain. CDR3 length equals 16 residues. The trim removed 4 bases at V and 1 base at J, leaving 4 bases unmatched. The germline V gene has CDR1 SGHVS and CDR2 FQNEAQ. The sample belongs to a study of shared clonotypes between healthy human individuals. The repertoire was sequenced with immunoSEQ multiplex PCR; TCRdb's copy has only in-frame clones and lacks some. The data hold about 490,000 clones, with approximately 79% observed a single time. All of the donors resided in Nashville, Tennessee, and each was a Caucasian adult. Genomic DNA, for the unsorted samples, came from tens of millions of PBMCs.

Input material: PBMCs. The chain employs TRBV7-8 and TRBJ2-2, with 9 nucleotides matching TRBD2. The receptor comes from a woman aged 40 to 50 in good health. Some clones in this sample may be carry-over from other donors' samples. The CDR3 sequence is CASSSGLARNTGELFF. CDR3 sequence (DNA): TGTGCCAGCAGCTCCGGACTAGCGAGGAACACCGGGGAGCTGTTTTTT.